Presented here are 27 T cell receptor beta chains from one specimen sequenced in a study of post-analysis software for immune sequencing data (dated by TCRdb to 2013 to 2016). General conclusions and limits of the study: Patients showed significantly higher frequencies than controls for a handful of TRBV segments, among them TRBV5-6, TRBV5-1 and TRBV20-1.

No antigen is known for these receptors. Libraries were made using PCR. Data came from an Illumina HiSeq 2500. To reduce PCR and sequencing biases, unique molecular identifiers were incorporated into the TCR beta cDNA libraries. TCRdb's own reprocessing of the public reads used fastp at Q25 and MiXCR and kept productive beta chains. Each CDR3 protein gets just one entry, which takes the most common genes and DNA from the rows behind it. The sample table lists 600,000 to 750,000 distinct CDR3 sequences, 55% to 70% of them with a count of one. The ten largest clonotypes hold roughly 12% of the sample. Sequencing was performed on blood. The receptors were sampled from a girl aged 2 to 10 with multiple sclerosis.

This clonotype occurred a few times. J is TRBJ2-5 and V is TRBV29-1, with a tentative D call TRBD2 (7 bases). Between the trimmed V and J ends, which lost 5 bases and 2 bases, there was a span of 18 bases. The germline CDR1 and CDR2 sequences are SQVTM and ANQGSEA. The CDR3 is 15 amino acids. The CDR3: CSVTGGGAHQETQYF. The CDR3 DNA sequence: TGCAGCGTTACGGGGGGCGGGGCCCATCAAGAGACCCAGTACTTC.

The J gene is TRBJ2-1, the V gene TRBV7-2, with 10 positions matching TRBD2. Germline V lookup: CDR1 SGHTA, CDR2 FQGNSA. The CDR3 spans 14 residues. V was pared by 2 bases and J by 9 bases, with 4 bases of the junction left unmatched. The CDR3 region is CASSLKASGGEQFF. The CDR3 DNA reads TGTGCCAGCAGCTTAAAGGCTAGCGGGGGTGAGCAGTTCTTC.

This clonotype has only a few counts. CDR3 DNA sequence: TGTGCCAGCAGCCACGGGGGAGAGACCCAGTACTTC. Translating it yields CASSHGGETQYF. The V and J genes are TRBV7-3 and TRBJ2-5, with D tentatively TRBD2 (6 bases). V was trimmed by 5 bases and J by 4 bases, leaving 8 bases between them. The CDR3 spans 12 residues. Germline V gives CDR1 SGHTA, CDR2 FQGTGA.

The rearrangement joins TRBV28 to TRBJ2-7, with D maybe TRBD2 (7 bases). V was pared by 5 bases and J by 3 bases, with 17 bases between. The V gene's germline CDR1 is MDHEN and CDR2 SYDVKM. This CDR3 contains 15 residues. In DNA form, the CDR3 reads TGTGCCAGCAGTCTCCGGGGGGCAGGTCACTACGAGCAGTACTTC. It specifies CASSLRGAGHYEQYF.

The J gene is TRBJ2-7, the V gene TRBV6-2 or TRBV6-3, with TRBD2 matching 8 bases. The J call is in doubt because the DNA end fits TRBJ2-5 better. This CDR3 is 14 amino acids long. Germline lookup yields CDR1 MNHEY and CDR2 SVGEGT. The CDR3 region has the DNA TGTGCCAGCAAAATAACGGGGGGGCTAGAGACCCAGTACTTC. Translation gives CASKITGGLETQYF.

J is TRBJ2-7 and V is TRBV29-1; 8 nucleotides agree with TRBD1. V was pared by 6 bases and J by 7 bases, with 8 bases of the junction left unmatched. CDR3 length equals 12 residues. The V gene's germline CDR1 is SQVTM and CDR2 ANQGSEA. The CDR3 spells CSVGTGGDEQYF. As DNA, the CDR3 is TGCAGCGTCGGGACAGGAGGGGATGAGCAGTACTTC.

The chain is built from TRBV6-6 and TRBJ2-7; D not resolved. Germline CDR1 reads MNHNY; CDR2 reads SVGAGI (reference sequence). CDR3 length: 13 amino acids. The V gene lost 6 bases and the J gene lost 2 bases, with 11 bases spanning the gap. The CDR3 coding sequence is TGTGCCAGCAGCCATGGCCTCCCCTACGAGCAGTACTTC. Amino acids: CASSHGLPYEQYF.

The chain joins TRBV11-2 to TRBJ2-7, with D unclear. Trimming cost V 2 bases and J 4 bases, with 12 bases left between them. The CDR3 sequence is 14 residues long. The germline V gene encodes CDR1 SGHAT and CDR2 FQNNGV. In DNA form, the CDR3 reads TGTGCCAGCAGCTTATGGTTAGAGGAGTACGAGCAGTACTTC. This translates into CASSLWLEEYEQYF.

This rearrangement joins TRBV5-1 to TRBJ2-7; 8 bases match TRBD2. This CDR3 has 14 residues. Unmatched junction bases numbered 4, after V lost 0 bases and J lost 5 bases. Germline V CDR1 and CDR2: SGHRS, YFSETQ. The CDR3 region is CASSLAGTRDEQYF. CDR3 nucleotide sequence: TGCGCCAGCAGCTTGGCCGGGACTAGAGACGAGCAGTACTTC.

J is TRBJ2-5 and V is TRBV5-5; the match to TRBD2 covers 13 bases. V shed 3 bases and J 1 base; nucleotides not matched to a gene: 15. The CDR3 has 20 amino acids. The germline V gene has CDR1 SGHKS and CDR2 YYEKEE (reference sequence). The CDR3 protein is CASSSSRRGLAGLSQETQYF. CDR3 DNA sequence: TGTGCCAGCAGCTCATCCCGCCGGGGACTAGCGGGGTTATCCCAAGAGACCCAGTACTTC.

J is TRBJ1-1 and V is TRBV7-2; no clear D. There are 15 residues in the CDR3. CDR1 SGHTA and CDR2 FQGNSA come from the germline V gene. V was cut by 2 bases and J by 7 bases, with 17 bases left in between. CDR3: CASSLSTAAQGEAFF. The DNA of the CDR3 is TGTGCCAGCAGCTTATCCACCGCTGCTCAAGGTGAAGCTTTCTTT.

V is TRBV6-6 and J is TRBJ2-5; 12 bases align to TRBD2. V was clipped by 1 base and J by 4 bases; unmatched bases: 7. Germline V lookup: CDR1 MNHNY, CDR2 SVGAGI (reference sequence). CDR3 size: 17 residues. Here the CDR3 reads CASSYYLAGGARETQYF. The CDR3, as DNA: TGTGCCAGCAGTTACTATCTAGCGGGAGGGGCGAGAGAGACCCAGTACTTC.

As for this clonotype: The CDR3 carries no conserved terminal phenylalanine or tryptophan, so it likely arises from a read error. The chain is built from TRBV18 and TRBJ1-6, with D unclear. The CDR3 sequence is 13 residues long. CDR1 KGHSH and CDR2 LQKENI come from the germline V gene. V lost 2 bases and J lost 10, with 9 bases in between. The CDR3 is CASSPGLESPLHC. For the CDR3, the DNA is TGTGCCAGCTCACCAGGATTAGAATCACCCCTCCACTGT.

The J gene is TRBJ1-6, the V gene TRBV29-1; 9 bases fit TRBD1. CDR3 size: 15 residues. In germline, CDR1 is SQVTM, CDR2 ANQGSEA. Germline trimming cut 6 bases from V and 2 bases from J; bases unmatched to any gene: 5. The CDR3: CSVRTGDPYNSPLHF. The CDR3 DNA is TGCAGCGTCCGGACAGGGGACCCCTATAATTCACCCCTCCACTTT.

This chain connects TRBV20-1 to TRBJ1-6; D remains ambiguous. The CDR3 consists of 16 residues. Germline lookup yields CDR1 DFQATT and CDR2 SNEGSKA (reference sequence). V lost 6 bases and J 6 bases, leaving 21 bases between the germline ends. The CDR3 loop is CSAPRPGSPTNSPLHF. The CDR3 coding sequence is TGCAGTGCGCCAAGACCGGGAAGCCCAACTAATTCACCCCTCCACTTT.

V is TRBV24-1 and J is TRBJ2-1, with TRBD1 as a possible D gene (5 bases). Trimming left V 6 bases short and J 8 bases short, with 13 bases between. Germline CDR1 is KGHDR and CDR2 is SFDVKD. There are 13 residues in the CDR3. CDR3 sequence: CATSTQGRDEQFF. CDR3 DNA: TGTGCCACCAGTACTCAGGGCAGGGATGAGCAGTTCTTC.

The rearrangement links TRBV11-2 to TRBJ2-5, with a possible D match to TRBD2 (6 bases). Between the trimmed V and J ends, which lost 0 bases and 2 bases, there was a span of 10 bases. CDR1 is SGHAT and CDR2 is FQNNGV in the germline V gene. CDR3 length: 15 residues. The CDR3 loop is CASSLEPGVQETQYF. The CDR3 DNA follows: TGTGCCAGCAGCTTAGAACCGGGAGTACAAGAGACCCAGTACTTC.

The chain joins TRBV25-1 to TRBJ2-2, with D perhaps TRBD1 (5 bases). There are 18 residues in the CDR3. The germline V gene encodes CDR1 MGHDK and CDR2 SYGVNS. Trimming shortened V by 0 bases and J by 2 bases, and 16 bases separated the two germline ends. The CDR3 DNA reads TGTGCCAGCAGTGAATATAGGGGCGGAACTCACAACACCGGGGAGCTGTTTTTT. This codes for CASSEYRGGTHNTGELFF. Looking up the rest from reference TRBV25-1 and TRBJ2-2 gives the full variable domain: EADIYQTPRYLVIGTGKKITLECSQTMGHDKMYWYQQDPGMELHLIHYSYGVNSTEKGDLSSESTVSRIRTEHFPLTLESARPSHTSQYLCASSEYRGGTHNTGELFFGEGSRLTVL.

This sequence joins TRBV7-9 and TRBJ2-1; 9 bases agree with TRBD1. Per germline, CDR1 SEHNR and CDR2 FQNEAQ (reference sequence). CDR3 length equals 15 residues. V lost 5 bases to trimming and J lost 8 bases; unmatched junction nucleotides: 10. CDR3 DNA sequence: TGTGCCAGCAGCCCCCGGGACAGGGTCGGTCATGAGCAGTTCTTC. Encoded protein: CASSPRDRVGHEQFF.

This chain connects TRBV12-3 or TRBV12-4 to TRBJ1-5; 7 nucleotides agree with TRBD1. The V and J ends lost 6 bases and 6 bases, in that order; junction bases with no gene match: 5. The CDR3 contains 13 residues. CDR3 in DNA: TGTGCCAGCAGGGTACAGGGGAGTCAGCCCCAGCATTTT. It translates to CASRVQGSQPQHF.

V is TRBV6-6 and J is TRBJ2-7; perhaps TRBD2 as D (6 bases). The CDR3 has 14 amino acids. Germline assignment: CDR1 MNHNY and CDR2 SVGAGI (reference sequence). The ends were cut back, 4 bases at V and 6 bases at J, with 16 bases in the middle. CDR3 nucleotides: TGTGCCAGCAGTTTGGGTGGGACTCCCCTCGAGCAGTACTTC. It specifies CASSLGGTPLEQYF.

The genes are TRBV11-2 and TRBJ2-1, with D unresolved. V lost 2 bases and J lost 8, with 10 bases in between. The CDR3 consists of 13 residues. From germline, CDR1 is SGHAT and CDR2 FQNNGV. CDR3 protein: CASSLWSWDEQFF. The CDR3 DNA reads as TGTGCCAGCAGCTTATGGTCGTGGGATGAGCAGTTCTTC.

The rearrangement links TRBV10-3 to TRBJ2-4, with 9 bases lining up with TRBD1. The J call is doubtful: the DNA matches TRBJ2-7 better. The CDR3 covers 18 residues. Per germline, CDR1 ENHRY and CDR2 SYGVKD. In nucleotides, the CDR3 is TGTGCCATCAGTGAGCCTTCAGATGCTTGGGACAGGGAGTACGAGCAGTACTTC. It is translated as CAISEPSDAWDREYEQYF.

This clonotype occurred a few times. The rearrangement uses TRBV10-3 and TRBJ1-1, with a tentative D call TRBD1 (6 bases). CDR3 size: 14 residues. Trimming took 6 bases from V and 0 from J, leaving 11 bases between them. Germline loops: CDR1 ENHRY, CDR2 SYGVKD. In DNA, the CDR3 is TGTGCCATCAGGAACAGGGACTTGAACACTGAAGCTTTCTTT. Translation: CAIRNRDLNTEAFF.

This chain connects TRBV7-2 to TRBJ1-2, with 8 bases that match TRBD1. The CDR3 totals 18 residues. The V gene's germline CDR1 is SGHTA and CDR2 FQGNSA. Losses at the gene ends were 1 base for V and 4 bases for J; bases not matched to a gene: 14. The DNA of the CDR3 is TGTGCCAGCAGCTTAGTCGGGTTTGCGGGACAGGAGAGCTATGGCTACACCTTC. Translating it yields CASSLVGFAGQESYGYTF. Together with reference TRBV7-2 and TRBJ1-2, the CDR3 gives the full variable domain: GAGVSQSPSNKVTEKGKDVELRCDPISGHTALYWYRQSLGQGLEFLIYFQGNSAPDKSGLPSDRFSAERTGGSVSTLTIQRTQQEDSAVYLCASSLVGFAGQESYGYTFGSGTRLTVV.

This clonotype was seen more than once but under ten times. The V gene is TRBV20-1, the J gene TRBJ2-1; a possible D gene is TRBD2 (5 bases). This CDR3 has 14 residues. The V gene's germline CDR1 is DFQATT and CDR2 SNEGSKA (reference sequence). The V gene lost 0 bases and the J gene lost 11 bases, with 17 bases spanning the gap. CDR3 amino acids: CSARESGKGSKQFF. For the CDR3, the DNA is TGCAGTGCTAGAGAATCGGGTAAAGGGAGTAAGCAGTTCTTC.

The chain is built from TRBV3-1 and TRBJ2-1, with D uncertain. Trimming shortened V by 2 bases and J by 7 bases, and 21 bases separated the two germline ends. CDR1 is LGHDT, CDR2 YNNKEL, per germline (reference sequence). The CDR3 covers 17 residues. CDR3 loop: CASSQKLMARRRNEQFF. The CDR3, as DNA: TGTGCCAGCAGCCAAAAGTTAATGGCTAGGCGCCGGAATGAGCAGTTCTTC.